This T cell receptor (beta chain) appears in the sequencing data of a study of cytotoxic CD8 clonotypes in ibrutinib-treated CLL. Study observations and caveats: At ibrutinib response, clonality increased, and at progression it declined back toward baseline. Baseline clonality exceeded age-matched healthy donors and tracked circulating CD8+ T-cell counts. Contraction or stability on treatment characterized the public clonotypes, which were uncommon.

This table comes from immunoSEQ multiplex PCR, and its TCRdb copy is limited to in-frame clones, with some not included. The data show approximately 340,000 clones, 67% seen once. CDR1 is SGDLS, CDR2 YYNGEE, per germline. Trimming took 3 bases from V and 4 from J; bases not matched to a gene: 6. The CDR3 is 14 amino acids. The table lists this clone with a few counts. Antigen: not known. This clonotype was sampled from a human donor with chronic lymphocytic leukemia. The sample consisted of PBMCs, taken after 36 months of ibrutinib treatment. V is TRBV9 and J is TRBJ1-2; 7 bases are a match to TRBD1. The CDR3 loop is CASSAQTGIYGYTF. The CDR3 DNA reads TGTGCCAGCAGCGCCCAGACAGGGATCTATGGCTACACCTTC.